What follows are 26 T cell receptor beta chains derived from one specimen sequenced in a study of blood T cell repertoires in COVID-19. Using immunoSEQ multiplex PCR, the repertoire was profiled, and TCRdb retains in-frame clones only, with some absent. Among tens of thousands of clones listed, approximately 89% were seen once. The sequencing input was peripheral blood. The receptor set was obtained from a human donor in a cohort sampled during active COVID-19.

This chain joins TRBV4-1 and TRBJ1-4; no clear D. Trimming removed 3 bases from V and 8 bases from J, with 13 bases in between. The CDR3 contains 14 residues. CDR1 is MGHRA, CDR2 YSYEKL, per germline. The CDR3 DNA sequence: TGCGCCAGCAGCCAGAGGGAAGCGAGCGAAAAACTGTTTTTT. As protein: CASSQREASEKLFF.

This sequence joins TRBV11-2 and TRBJ1-2, with 10 positions matching TRBD1. V shed 4 bases, J shed 3 bases, and the junction held 11 bases outside the gene matches. The CDR3 runs 17 residues. CDR1 is SGHAT, CDR2 FQNNGV, per germline. The CDR3 bases are TGTGCCAGCAGCTCCCCCCGGGGGACAGGGGAACACTATGGCTACACCTTC. Translating gives CASSSPRGTGEHYGYTF.

The V call is TRBV19, the J call TRBJ1-4, with 7 bases matching TRBD1. With V trimmed by 6 bases and J by 0 bases, 7 bases remained unmatched. CDR1 is LNHDA, CDR2 SQIVND, per germline (reference sequence). The CDR3 extends over 16 amino acids. CDR3 residues: CASRRGQLATNEKLFF. The DNA for the CDR3 is TGTGCCAGTAGGAGGGGACAGCTAGCAACTAATGAAAAACTGTTTTTT.

The V and J genes are TRBV7-2 and TRBJ1-1; 9 bases agree with TRBD1. The CDR3 length is 16 residues. CDR1 and CDR2 (germline): SGHTA, FQGNSA. V lost 4 bases to trimming and J lost 1 base; unmatched junction nucleotides: 7. CDR3 nucleotides: TGTGCCAGCAGCTCCCGACCGGGACAGGGGAACACTGAAGCTTTCTTT. Translating gives CASSSRPGQGNTEAFF.

The CDR3: CASRGGTGANVLTF. In DNA, the CDR3 is TGTGCCAGCAGGGGGGGAACTGGGGCCAACGTCCTGACTTTC. The gene calls are TRBV2 and TRBJ2-6; perhaps TRBD2 as D (6 bases). The CDR3 sequence is 14 residues long. The V gene's germline CDR1 is SNHLY and CDR2 FYNNEI. Trimming removed 6 bases at V and 2 bases at J, with 8 bases between.

The rearrangement links TRBV5-1 to TRBJ1-3; possibly TRBD1 for D (5 bases). The CDR3 has 17 amino acids. The ends were cut back, 5 bases at V and 2 bases at J, with 20 bases in the middle. CDR1 is SGHRS and CDR2 is YFSETQ in the germline V gene. The CDR3 bases are TGCGCCAGCAGACAACTGCCGGGACGCGGGACTGGAAACACCATATATTTT. It specifies CASRQLPGRGTGNTIYF.

This clone was picked up a small number of times. This chain joins TRBV7-9 and TRBJ1-2, with D unclear. Germline CDR1 SEHNR, CDR2 FQNEAQ (reference sequence). Trimming shortened V by 0 bases and J by 3 bases, and 14 bases separated the two germline ends. The CDR3 is made up of 16 amino acids. The CDR3 is CASSLAMADRYYGYTF. The CDR3 bases are TGTGCCAGCAGCTTAGCGATGGCGGATAGATACTATGGCTACACCTTC.

J is TRBJ2-7 and V is TRBV3-1 (or the pseudogene TRBV3-2); 10 bases align to TRBD1. The V gene end was trimmed by 6 bases and the J gene end by 3 bases; junction bases not matched to a gene: 5. The CDR3 has 14 amino acids. CDR1 and CDR2 (germline): LGHDT, YNNKEL (reference sequence). This CDR3 is CASRETGGSYEQYF. In DNA form, the CDR3 reads TGTGCCAGCAGAGAGACAGGGGGCAGCTACGAGCAGTACTTC.

The chain employs TRBV11-2 and TRBJ2-7, with D possibly being TRBD1 (6 bases). CDR3 length: 12 residues. Trimming took 6 bases from V and 5 from J, leaving 11 bases between them. Germline CDR1 is SGHAT and CDR2 is FQNNGV. The DNA of the CDR3 is TGTGCCAGCAGGCGAGGGGGTAACGAGCAGTACTTC. This codes for CASRRGGNEQYF.

This clone was detected only once. V is TRBV6-2 or TRBV6-3 and J is TRBJ1-5; a weak D match, TRBD1 (5 bases). Germline loops: CDR1 MNHEY, CDR2 SVGEGT. This CDR3 is built from 17 residues. Trimming removed 2 bases from V and 1 base from J, with 15 bases in between. CDR3 nucleotide sequence: TGTGCCAGCAGTTACCTTGGGGCTGGAGTAAGCAATCAGCCCCAGCATTTT. This translates into CASSYLGAGVSNQPQHF.

The J gene is TRBJ2-5, the V gene TRBV14; 8 bases match TRBD2. Losses at the gene ends were 5 bases for V and 4 bases for J; bases not matched to a gene: 6. Germline V gives CDR1 SGHDN, CDR2 FVKESK. The CDR3 has 14 residues. CDR3 region: CASSAIAGSETQYF. CDR3 bases: TGTGCCAGCAGCGCGATAGCGGGGTCAGAGACCCAGTACTTC. Full variable domain (rest looked up from reference TRBV14 and TRBJ2-5): EAGVTQFPSHSVIEKGQTVTLRCDPISGHDNLYWYRRVMGKEIKFLLHFVKESKQDESGMPNNRFLAERTGGTYSTLKVQPAELEDSGVYFCASSAIAGSETQYFGPGTRLLVL.

As DNA, the CDR3 is TGCGCCAGCAGCCAAGAGTACAGGGGCAATCAGCCCCAGCATTTT. It is translated as CASSQEYRGNQPQHF. V and J are TRBV4-3 and TRBJ1-5, with D perhaps matching TRBD1 (6 bases). The germline gives CDR1 LGHNA, CDR2 YSLEER. The CDR3 covers 15 residues. Trimming left V 0 bases short and J 2 bases short, with 8 bases between.

The chain carries TRBV19 and TRBJ2-5, with TRBD2 identical over 11 bases. This CDR3 has 16 amino acids. CDR1 is LNHDA, CDR2 SQIVND, per germline (reference sequence). J was trimmed by 5 bases and V by 5 bases; bases with no gene match: 10. Here the CDR3 DNA reads TGTGCCAGTAGTTCCGACCGTAGCGGGGGGGATGAGACCCAGTACTTC. Protein: CASSSDRSGGDETQYF.

The V and J genes are TRBV4-3 and TRBJ1-3; 11 bases are shared with TRBD1. The J segment lost 3 bases and the V segment lost 5 bases, leaving 3 bases of the junction unmatched. The CDR3 has 15 amino acids. Germline CDR1 is LGHNA and CDR2 is YSLEER. The CDR3 protein is CASSSGQGGGNTIYF. CDR3 coding DNA: TGCGCCAGCAGCTCGGGACAGGGGGGTGGAAACACCATATATTTT.

V usage is TRBV18 and J usage is TRBJ2-7; D uncertain. The length of the CDR3 is 14 residues. The ends were cut back, 1 base at V and 10 bases at J, with 17 bases in the middle. From germline, CDR1 is KGHSH and CDR2 LQKENI. This CDR3 reads CASSPLIGSVRQYF. The CDR3 DNA is TGTGCCAGCTCACCACTTATCGGGTCAGTACGACAGTACTTC.

The chain employs TRBV12-3 or TRBV12-4 and TRBJ1-2, with a tentative D call TRBD1 (6 bases). The CDR3 is made up of 13 amino acids. The ends were cut back, 1 base at V and 8 bases at J, with 11 bases in the middle. The CDR3 protein is CASSLGDRFGYTF. In nucleotides, the CDR3 is TGTGCCAGCAGTTTAGGTGACAGGTTCGGCTACACCTTC.

This chain joins TRBV9 and TRBJ1-2; possibly TRBD1 for D (5 bases). V was pared by 3 bases and J by 4 bases, with 16 bases between. The CDR3 loop spans 15 amino acids. Germline V gene lookup returns CDR1 SGDLS and CDR2 YYNGEE. CDR3 region: CASSADAGETYGYTF. The CDR3 DNA is TGTGCCAGCAGCGCCGATGCGGGGGAGACCTATGGCTACACCTTC. Combining the CDR3 with reference TRBV9 and TRBJ1-2 gives the whole variable domain DSGVTQTPKHLITATGQRVTLRCSPRSGDLSVYWYQQSLDQGLQFLIQYYNGEERAKGNILERFSAQQFPDLHSELNLSSLELGDSALYFCASSADAGETYGYTFGSGTRLTVV.

V is TRBV2 and J is TRBJ2-4; 8 nucleotides align to TRBD2. The ends lost 8 bases at V and 1 base at J; junction bases unmatched: 10. The CDR3 length is 16 residues. Germline V CDR1 and CDR2: SNHLY, FYNNEI. The CDR3 protein is CASPPRGGVAKNIQYF. DNA of the CDR3: TGTGCCAGCCCCCCCCGGGGGGGGGTCGCCAAAAACATTCAGTACTTC.

This chain links TRBV18 with TRBJ2-1; D possibly corresponds to TRBD2 (5 bases). Germline CDR1 is KGHSH and CDR2 is LQKENI. V gave up 6 bases and J gave up 9 bases, with 15 bases separating them. This CDR3 has 13 residues. CDR3 protein: CASSPPQAGEQFF. DNA of the CDR3: TGTGCCAGCTCCCCCCCCCAGGCGGGTGAGCAGTTCTTC.

This rearrangement joins TRBV6-5 to TRBJ2-7; 7 bases line up with TRBD2. The CDR3 covers 15 residues. Germline V gene sequence: CDR1 MNHEY, CDR2 SVGAGI. Losses at the gene ends were 6 bases for V and 0 bases for J; bases not matched to a gene: 8. The CDR3 reads CASSPSGGSSYEQYF. The CDR3 region has the DNA TGTGCCAGCAGCCCCTCCGGCGGGAGCTCCTACGAGCAGTACTTC.

This chain uses TRBV5-3 with TRBJ2-4; the match to TRBD1 covers 10 bases. TRBV5-3 is an ORF; its function is uncertain. The CDR3 extends over 15 amino acids. V was clipped by 3 bases and J by 3 bases; unmatched bases: 3. In DNA, the CDR3 is TGTGCCAGAAGCTCGACAGGGGGCAACAAAAACATTCAGTACTTC. It specifies CARSSTGGNKNIQYF.

V is TRBV7-2 and J is TRBJ2-1; D gene uncertain. Between the trimmed V and J ends, which lost 2 bases and 8 bases, there was a span of 16 bases. Germline V gives CDR1 SGHTA, CDR2 FQGNSA. This CDR3 contains 15 residues. The CDR3: CASSLLPLLGDEQFF. The CDR3 bases are TGTGCCAGCAGCTTACTACCTCTCCTAGGCGATGAGCAGTTCTTC. The full variable domain, with the rest looked up from reference TRBV7-2 and TRBJ2-1, is GAGVSQSPSNKVTEKGKDVELRCDPISGHTALYWYRQSLGQGLEFLIYFQGNSAPDKSGLPSDRFSAERTGGSVSTLTIQRTQQEDSAVYLCASSLLPLLGDEQFFGPGTRLTVL.

The chain is built from TRBV5-1 and TRBJ2-5; weak D call: TRBD2 (6 bases). V dropped 4 bases and J dropped 5 bases, with 18 bases sitting between them. Germline assignment: CDR1 SGHRS and CDR2 YFSETQ. This CDR3 comprises 15 residues. The CDR3 sequence is CASSRGMGFSETQYF. The DNA of the CDR3 is TGCGCCAGCAGCCGGGGGATGGGGTTTTCCGAGACCCAGTACTTC.

This clone has a single count. V and J are TRBV7-2 and TRBJ2-5, with 10 positions matching TRBD2. In germline, CDR1 is SGHTA, CDR2 FQGNSA. J lost 3 bases, V lost 4 bases, and 2 bases had no gene match. CDR3 size: 14 residues. The chain's CDR3 is CASSSLAGEETQYF. The CDR3 bases are TGTGCCAGCAGCTCTCTAGCGGGGGAAGAGACCCAGTACTTC.

Written as DNA, the CDR3 is TGCGCCAGCAGCCAATCAGACAGGGGTGACTACGAGCAGTACTTC. It is translated as CASSQSDRGDYEQYF. The chain combines TRBV4-3 with TRBJ2-7, with 8 positions matching TRBD1. The J segment lost 3 bases and the V segment lost 2 bases, leaving 6 bases of the junction unmatched. The CDR3 has 15 residues. Germline loops: CDR1 LGHNA, CDR2 YSLEER.

The gene calls are TRBV7-9 and TRBJ2-3, with D unresolved. Trimming pared 5 bases from V and 3 bases from J, leaving 6 bases between. CDR1 and CDR2 (germline): SEHNR, FQNEAQ (reference sequence). The CDR3 has 12 residues. The CDR3, as DNA: TGTGCCAGCAGCCTCCCTACAGATACGCAGTATTTT. It translates to CASSLPTDTQYF. Drawing the rest from reference TRBV7-9 and TRBJ2-3, the complete variable domain is DTGVSQNPRHKITKRGQNVTFRCDPISEHNRLYWYRQTLGQGPEFLTYFQNEAQLEKSRLLSDRFSAERPKGSFSTLEIQRTEQGDSAMYLCASSLPTDTQYFGPGTRLTVL.